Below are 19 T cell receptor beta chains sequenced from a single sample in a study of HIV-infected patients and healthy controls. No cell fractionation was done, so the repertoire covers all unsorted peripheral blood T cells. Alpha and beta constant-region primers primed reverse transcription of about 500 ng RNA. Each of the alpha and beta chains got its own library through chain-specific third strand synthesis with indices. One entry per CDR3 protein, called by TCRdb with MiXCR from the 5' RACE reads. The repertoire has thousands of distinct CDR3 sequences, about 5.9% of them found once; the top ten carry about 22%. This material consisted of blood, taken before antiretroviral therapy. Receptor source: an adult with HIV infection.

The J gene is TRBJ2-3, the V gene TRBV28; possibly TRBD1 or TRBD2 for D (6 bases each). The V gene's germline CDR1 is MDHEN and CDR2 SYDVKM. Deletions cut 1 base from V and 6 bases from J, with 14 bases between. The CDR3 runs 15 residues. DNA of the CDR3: TGTGCCAGCAGTTTATTGGGGCTCGGGGGCGATACGCAGTATTTT. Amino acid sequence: CASSLLGLGGDTQYF.

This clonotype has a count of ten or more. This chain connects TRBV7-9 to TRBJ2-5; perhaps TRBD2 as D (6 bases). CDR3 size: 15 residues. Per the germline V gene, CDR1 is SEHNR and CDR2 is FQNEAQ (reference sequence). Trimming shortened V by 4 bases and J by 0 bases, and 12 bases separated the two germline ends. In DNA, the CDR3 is TGTGCCAGCAGCTCCCCATGGAGGGACCAAGAGACCCAGTACTTC. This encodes CASSSPWRDQETQYF.

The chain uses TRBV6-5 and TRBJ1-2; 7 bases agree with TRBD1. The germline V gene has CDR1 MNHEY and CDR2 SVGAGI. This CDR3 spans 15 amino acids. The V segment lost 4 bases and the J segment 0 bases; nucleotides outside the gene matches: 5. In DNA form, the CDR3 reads TGTGCCAGCAGTTCCCGACAGGGAACTAACTATGGCTACACCTTC. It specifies CASSSRQGTNYGYTF.

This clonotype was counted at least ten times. CDR3 residues: CASSLLGEQFF. In DNA, the CDR3 is TGTGCCAGCAGCTTATTGGGGGAGCAGTTCTTC. The gene calls are TRBV11-2 and TRBJ2-1; D unclear. This CDR3 region has 11 residues. Germline V CDR1 and CDR2: SGHAT, FQNNGV. V lost 2 bases to trimming and J lost 10 bases, with 6 bases between them.

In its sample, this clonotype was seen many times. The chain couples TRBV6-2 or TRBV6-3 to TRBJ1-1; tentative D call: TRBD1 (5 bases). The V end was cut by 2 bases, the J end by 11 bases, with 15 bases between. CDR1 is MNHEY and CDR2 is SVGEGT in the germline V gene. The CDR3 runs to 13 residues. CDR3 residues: CASSYGAGGYAFF. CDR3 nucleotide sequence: TGTGCCAGCAGTTACGGGGCAGGCGGCTATGCTTTCTTT.

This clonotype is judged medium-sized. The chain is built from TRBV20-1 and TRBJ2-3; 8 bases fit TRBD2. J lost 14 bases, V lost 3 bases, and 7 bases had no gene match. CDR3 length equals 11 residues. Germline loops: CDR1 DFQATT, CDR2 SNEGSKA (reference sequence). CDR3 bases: TGCAGTGCTAGTCTCGGGGGGGCTGGGTATTTT. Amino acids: CSASLGGAGYF.

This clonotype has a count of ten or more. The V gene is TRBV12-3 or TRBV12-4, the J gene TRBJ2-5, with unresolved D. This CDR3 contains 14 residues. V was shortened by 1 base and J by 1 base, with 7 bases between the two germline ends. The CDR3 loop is CASSLDWAQETQYF. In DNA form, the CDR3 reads TGTGCCAGCAGTTTAGACTGGGCCCAAGAGACCCAGTACTTC.

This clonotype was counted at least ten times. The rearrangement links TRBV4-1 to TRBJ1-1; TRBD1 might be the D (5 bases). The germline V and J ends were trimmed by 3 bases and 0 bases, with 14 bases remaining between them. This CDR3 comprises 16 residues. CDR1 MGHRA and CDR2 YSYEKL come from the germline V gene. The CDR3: CASSHSQTAVNTEAFF. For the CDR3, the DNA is TGCGCCAGCAGCCACAGTCAGACAGCGGTGAACACTGAAGCTTTCTTT.

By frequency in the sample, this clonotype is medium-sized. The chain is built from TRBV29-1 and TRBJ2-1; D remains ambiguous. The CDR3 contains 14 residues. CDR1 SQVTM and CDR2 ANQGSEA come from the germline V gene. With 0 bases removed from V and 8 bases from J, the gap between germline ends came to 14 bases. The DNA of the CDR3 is TGCAGCGTTGAAGACACCCGGACCGTGGATGAGCAGTTCTTC. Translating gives CSVEDTRTVDEQFF.

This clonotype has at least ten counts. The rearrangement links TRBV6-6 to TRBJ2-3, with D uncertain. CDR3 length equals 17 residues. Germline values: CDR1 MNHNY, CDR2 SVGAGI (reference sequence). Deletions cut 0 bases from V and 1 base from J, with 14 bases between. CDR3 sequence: CASSYSQEARGTDTQYF. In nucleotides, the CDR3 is TGTGCCAGCAGTTACTCCCAAGAGGCTCGGGGCACAGATACGCAGTATTTT.

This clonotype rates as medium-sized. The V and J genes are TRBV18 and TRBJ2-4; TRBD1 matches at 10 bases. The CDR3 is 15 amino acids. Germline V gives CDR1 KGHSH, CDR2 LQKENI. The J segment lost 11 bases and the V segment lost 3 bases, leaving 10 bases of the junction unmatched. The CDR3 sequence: CASSPTFGTGDVQYF. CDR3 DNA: TGTGCCAGCTCACCTACCTTCGGGACAGGGGACGTTCAGTACTTC.

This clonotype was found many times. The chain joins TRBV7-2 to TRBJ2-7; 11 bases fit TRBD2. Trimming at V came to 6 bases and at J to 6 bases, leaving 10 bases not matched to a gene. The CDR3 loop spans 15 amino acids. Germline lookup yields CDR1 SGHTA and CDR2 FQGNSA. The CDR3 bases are TGTGCCAGCAGTTACCTTAGCGGGGGGGCCGTCGAGCAGTACTTC. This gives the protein CASSYLSGGAVEQYF.

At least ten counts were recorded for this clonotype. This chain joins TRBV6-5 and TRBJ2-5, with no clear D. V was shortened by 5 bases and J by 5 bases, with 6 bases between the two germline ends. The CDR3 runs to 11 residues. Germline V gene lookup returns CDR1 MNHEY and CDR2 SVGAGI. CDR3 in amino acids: CASSNGETQYF. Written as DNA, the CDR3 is TGTGCCAGCAGTAATGGGGAGACCCAGTACTTC.

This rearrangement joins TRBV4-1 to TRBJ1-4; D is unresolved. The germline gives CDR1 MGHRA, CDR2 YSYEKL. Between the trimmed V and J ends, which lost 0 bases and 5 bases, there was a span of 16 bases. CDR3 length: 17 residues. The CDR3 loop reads CASSQDPRERGNEKLFF. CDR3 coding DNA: TGCGCCAGCAGCCAAGATCCTCGGGAGCGCGGGAATGAAAAACTGTTTTTT.

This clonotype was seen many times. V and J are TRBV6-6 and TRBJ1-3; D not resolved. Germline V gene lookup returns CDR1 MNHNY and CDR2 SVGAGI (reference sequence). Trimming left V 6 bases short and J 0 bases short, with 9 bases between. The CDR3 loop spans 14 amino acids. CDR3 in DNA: TGTGCCAGCAGACAGCAAGCCTCTGGAAACACCATATATTTT. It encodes CASRQQASGNTIYF.

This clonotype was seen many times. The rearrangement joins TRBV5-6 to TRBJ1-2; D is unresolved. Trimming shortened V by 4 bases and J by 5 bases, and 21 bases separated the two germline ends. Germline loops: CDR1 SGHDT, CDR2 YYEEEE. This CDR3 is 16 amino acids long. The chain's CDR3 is CASSLAGSFSGYGYTF. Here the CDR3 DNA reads TGTGCCAGCAGCCTGGCAGGATCCTTCTCGGGGTATGGCTACACCTTC.

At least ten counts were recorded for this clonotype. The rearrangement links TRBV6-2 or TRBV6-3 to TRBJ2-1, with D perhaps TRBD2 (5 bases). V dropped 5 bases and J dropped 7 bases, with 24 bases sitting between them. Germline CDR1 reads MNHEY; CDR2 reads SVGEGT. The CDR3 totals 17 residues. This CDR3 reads CASSRALLARLKNEQFF. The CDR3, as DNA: TGTGCCAGCAGTCGCGCCCTCTTAGCGAGACTGAAAAATGAGCAGTTCTTC.

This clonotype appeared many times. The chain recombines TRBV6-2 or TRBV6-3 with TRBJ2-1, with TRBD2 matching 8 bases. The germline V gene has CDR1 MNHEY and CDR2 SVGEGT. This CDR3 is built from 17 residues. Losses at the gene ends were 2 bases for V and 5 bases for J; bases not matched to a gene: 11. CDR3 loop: CASSYRAMRGDDNEQFF. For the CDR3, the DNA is TGTGCCAGCAGTTACCGCGCCATGCGGGGGGACGACAATGAGCAGTTCTTC.

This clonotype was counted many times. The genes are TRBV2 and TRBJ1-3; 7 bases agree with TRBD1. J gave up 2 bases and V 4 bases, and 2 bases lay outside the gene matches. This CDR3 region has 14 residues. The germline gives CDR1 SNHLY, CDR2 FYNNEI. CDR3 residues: CASSAGGPGNTIYF. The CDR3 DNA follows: TGTGCCAGCAGTGCAGGGGGTCCTGGAAACACCATATATTTT.